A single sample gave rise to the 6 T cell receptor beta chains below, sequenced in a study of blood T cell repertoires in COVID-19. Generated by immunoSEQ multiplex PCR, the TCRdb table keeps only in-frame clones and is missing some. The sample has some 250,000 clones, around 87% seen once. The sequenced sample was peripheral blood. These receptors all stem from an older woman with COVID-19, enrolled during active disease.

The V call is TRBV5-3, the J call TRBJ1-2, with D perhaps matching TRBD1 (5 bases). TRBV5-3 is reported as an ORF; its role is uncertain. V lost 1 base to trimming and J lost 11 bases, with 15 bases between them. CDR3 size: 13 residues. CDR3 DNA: TGTGCCAGAAGCTTGTATACAGGAGGGGAGTACACCTTC. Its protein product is CARSLYTGGEYTF.

The CDR3 spells CASSLVLAGPTQSSTDTQYF. The CDR3 nucleotides are TGCGCCAGCAGCTTGGTGCTAGCGGGTCCAACCCAGAGTAGCACAGATACGCAGTATTTT. The chain uses TRBV5-1 and TRBJ2-3; TRBD2 aligns across 8 bases. Trimming cost V 0 bases and J 0 bases; bases outside gene matches: 15. This CDR3 has 20 residues. The germline gives CDR1 SGHRS, CDR2 YFSETQ.

CDR3 loop: CASSSTRDRGFTEAFF. The DNA for the CDR3 is TGTGCCAGCAGCTCAACCCGGGACAGGGGTTTCACTGAAGCTTTCTTT. The gene calls are TRBV7-2 and TRBJ1-1; 10 nucleotides align to TRBD1. Germline-derived CDR1 and CDR2 are SGHTA and FQGNSA. The V segment lost 4 bases and the J segment 4 bases; nucleotides outside the gene matches: 9. The CDR3 runs 16 residues.

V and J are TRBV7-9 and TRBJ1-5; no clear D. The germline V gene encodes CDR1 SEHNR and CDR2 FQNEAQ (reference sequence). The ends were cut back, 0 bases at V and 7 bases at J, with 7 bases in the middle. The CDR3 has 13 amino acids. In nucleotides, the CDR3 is TGTGCCAGCAGCTTAGCGTCAGGACAGCCCCAGCATTTT. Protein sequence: CASSLASGQPQHF.

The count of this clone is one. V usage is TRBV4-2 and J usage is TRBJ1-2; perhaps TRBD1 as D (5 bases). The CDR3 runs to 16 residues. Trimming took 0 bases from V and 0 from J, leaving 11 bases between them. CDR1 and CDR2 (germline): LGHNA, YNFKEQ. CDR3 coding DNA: TGTGCCAGCAGCCAAGATGGGGGGACCACTAACTATGGCTACACCTTC. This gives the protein CASSQDGGTTNYGYTF.

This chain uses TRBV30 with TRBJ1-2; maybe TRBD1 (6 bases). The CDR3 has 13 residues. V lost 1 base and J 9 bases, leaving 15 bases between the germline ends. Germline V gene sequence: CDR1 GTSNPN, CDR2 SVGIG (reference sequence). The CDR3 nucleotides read TGTGCCTGGAGTGCCCCGGGACACGGCAGCTACACCTTC. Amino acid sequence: CAWSAPGHGSYTF.